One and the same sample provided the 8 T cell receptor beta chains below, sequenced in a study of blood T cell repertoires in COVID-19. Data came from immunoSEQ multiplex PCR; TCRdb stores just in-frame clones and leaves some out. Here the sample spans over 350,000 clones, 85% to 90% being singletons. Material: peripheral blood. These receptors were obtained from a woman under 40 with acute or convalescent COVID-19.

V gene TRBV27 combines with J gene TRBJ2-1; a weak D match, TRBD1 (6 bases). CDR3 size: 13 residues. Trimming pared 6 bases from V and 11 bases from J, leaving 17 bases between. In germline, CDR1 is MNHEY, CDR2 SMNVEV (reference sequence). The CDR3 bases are TGTGCCAGCAGCTATCGTATAGGACAGCAGCAGTTCTTC. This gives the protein CASSYRIGQQQFF.

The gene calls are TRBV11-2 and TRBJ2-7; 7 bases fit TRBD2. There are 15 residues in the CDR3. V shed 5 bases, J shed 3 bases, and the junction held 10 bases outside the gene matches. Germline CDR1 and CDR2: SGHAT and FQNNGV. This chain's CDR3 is CASSLSGAIDYEQYF. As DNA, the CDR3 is TGTGCCAGCAGCCTCAGCGGGGCTATCGACTACGAGCAGTACTTC. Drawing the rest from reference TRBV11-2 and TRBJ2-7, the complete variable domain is EAGVAQSPRYKIIEKRQSVAFWCNPISGHATLYWYQQILGQGPKLLIQFQNNGVVDDSQLPKDRFSAERLKGVDSTLKIQPAKLEDSAVYLCASSLSGAIDYEQYFGPGTRLTVT.

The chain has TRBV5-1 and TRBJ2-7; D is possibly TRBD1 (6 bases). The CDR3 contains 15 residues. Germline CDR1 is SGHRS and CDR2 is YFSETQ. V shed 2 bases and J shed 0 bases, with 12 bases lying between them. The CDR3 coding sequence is TGCGCCAGCAGCTTCACAGGGATTGCCTCCTACGAGCAGTACTTC. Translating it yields CASSFTGIASYEQYF.

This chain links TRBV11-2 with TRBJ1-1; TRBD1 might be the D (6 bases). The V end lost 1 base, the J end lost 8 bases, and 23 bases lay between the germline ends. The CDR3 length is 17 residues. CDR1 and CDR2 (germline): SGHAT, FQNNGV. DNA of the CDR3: TGTGCCAGCAGCTTAGTAAGTTTGGCAGGGGTTGTTCAGGAAGCTTTCTTT. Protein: CASSLVSLAGVVQEAFF.

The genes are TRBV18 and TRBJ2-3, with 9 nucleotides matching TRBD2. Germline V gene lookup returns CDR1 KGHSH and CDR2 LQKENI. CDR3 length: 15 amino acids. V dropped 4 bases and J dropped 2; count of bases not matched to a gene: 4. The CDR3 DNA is TGTGCCAGCTCACAACTAGCGGGCCCCACAGATACGCAGTATTTT. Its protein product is CASSQLAGPTDTQYF.

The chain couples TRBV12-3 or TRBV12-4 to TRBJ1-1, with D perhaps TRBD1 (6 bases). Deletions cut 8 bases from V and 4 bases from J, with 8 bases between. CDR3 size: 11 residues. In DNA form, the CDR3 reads TGTGCCAGCGAACAGGGCACTGAAGCTTTCTTT. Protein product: CASEQGTEAFF.

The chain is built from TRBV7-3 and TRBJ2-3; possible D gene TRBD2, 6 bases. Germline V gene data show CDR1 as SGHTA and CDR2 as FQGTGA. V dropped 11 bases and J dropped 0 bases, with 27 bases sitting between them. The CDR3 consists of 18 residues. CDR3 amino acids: CAGRGTPPSPYSTDTQYF. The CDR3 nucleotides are TGTGCCGGACGTGGGACTCCGCCATCCCCCTATAGCACAGATACGCAGTATTTT.

The CDR3 sequence is CASSQDLARAYEQYF. For the CDR3, the DNA is TGTGCCAGCAGCCAAGATTTGGCCAGGGCCTACGAGCAGTACTTC. V usage is TRBV14 and J usage is TRBJ2-7; D is perhaps TRBD1 (5 bases). This CDR3 is 15 amino acids long. Trimming took 0 bases from V and 2 from J, leaving 11 bases between them. CDR1 and CDR2 from the germline V gene are SGHDN and FVKESK. The whole variable domain, remainder taken from reference TRBV14 and TRBJ2-7, is EAGVTQFPSHSVIEKGQTVTLRCDPISGHDNLYWYRRVMGKEIKFLLHFVKESKQDESGMPNNRFLAERTGGTYSTLKVQPAELEDSGVYFCASSQDLARAYEQYFGPGTRLTVT.